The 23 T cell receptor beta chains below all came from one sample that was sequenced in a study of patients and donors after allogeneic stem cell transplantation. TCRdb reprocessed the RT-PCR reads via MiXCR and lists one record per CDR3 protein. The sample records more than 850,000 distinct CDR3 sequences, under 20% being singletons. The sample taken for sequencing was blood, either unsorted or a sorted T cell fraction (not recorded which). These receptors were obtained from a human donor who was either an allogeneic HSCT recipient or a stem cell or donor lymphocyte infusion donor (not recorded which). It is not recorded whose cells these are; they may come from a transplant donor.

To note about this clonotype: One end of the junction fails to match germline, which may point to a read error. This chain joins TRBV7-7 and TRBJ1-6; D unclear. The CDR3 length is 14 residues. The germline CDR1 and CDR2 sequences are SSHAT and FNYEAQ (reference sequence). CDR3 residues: CASSLSRTASPLHF. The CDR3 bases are TGTGCTAGCAGCTTAAGTCGCACAGCTTCACCCCTCCACTTT.

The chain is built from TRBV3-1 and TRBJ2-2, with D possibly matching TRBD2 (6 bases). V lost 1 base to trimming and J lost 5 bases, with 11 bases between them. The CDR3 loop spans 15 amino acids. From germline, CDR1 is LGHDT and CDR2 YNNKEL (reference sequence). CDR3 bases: TGTGCCAGCAGCCAAGTCCCGGGAGAAACCGGGGAGCTGTTTTTT. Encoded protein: CASSQVPGETGELFF. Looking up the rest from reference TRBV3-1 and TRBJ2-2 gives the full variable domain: DTAVSQTPKYLVTQMGNDKSIKCEQNLGHDTMYWYKQDSKKFLKIMFSYNNKELIINETVPNRFSPKSPDKAHLNLHINSLELGDSAVYFCASSQVPGETGELFFGEGSRLTVL.

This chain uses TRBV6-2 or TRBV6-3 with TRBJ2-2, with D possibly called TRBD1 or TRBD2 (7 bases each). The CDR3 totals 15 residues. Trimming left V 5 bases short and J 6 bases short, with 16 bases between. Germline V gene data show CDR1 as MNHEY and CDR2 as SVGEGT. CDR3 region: CASSRTQGRAGELFF. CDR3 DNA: TGTGCCAGCAGTCGGACACAGGGGAGGGCCGGGGAGCTGTTTTTT.

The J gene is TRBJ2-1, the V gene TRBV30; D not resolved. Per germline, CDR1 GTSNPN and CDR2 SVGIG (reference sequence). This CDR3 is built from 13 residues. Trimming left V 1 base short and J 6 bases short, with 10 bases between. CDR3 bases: TGTGCCTGGAGTGGAGAGCTTCTCAATGAGCAGTTCTTC. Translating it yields CAWSGELLNEQFF.

CDR3 DNA: TGCGCCAGCAGCCAACCCCCAGCGGGGGGACTTGGCGGGGAGCTGTTTTTT. Amino acid sequence: CASSQPPAGGLGGELFF. V and J are TRBV4-3 and TRBJ2-2; 9 bases fit TRBD2. Germline CDR1 is LGHNA and CDR2 is YSLEER. The V and J ends lost 2 bases and 7 bases, in that order; junction bases with no gene match: 11. This CDR3 has 17 amino acids.

The CDR3 bases are TGTGCCAGCAGCCAGCCGGGACTAGCGGGGGAAGGGAATGAGCAGTTCTTC. Translating gives CASSQPGLAGEGNEQFF. The chain has TRBV4-2 and TRBJ2-1, with TRBD2 matching 14 bases. The CDR3 consists of 17 residues. V trimming: 3 bases; J trimming: 7 bases; junction bases outside the gene matches: 8. The germline V gene encodes CDR1 LGHNA and CDR2 YNFKEQ.

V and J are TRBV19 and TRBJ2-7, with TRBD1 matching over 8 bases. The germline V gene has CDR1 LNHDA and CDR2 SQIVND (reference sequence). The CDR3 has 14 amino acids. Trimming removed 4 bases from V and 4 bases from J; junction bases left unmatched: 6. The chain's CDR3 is CASSNPGGFYEQYF. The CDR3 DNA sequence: TGTGCCAGTAGTAACCCAGGGGGCTTTTACGAGCAGTACTTC.

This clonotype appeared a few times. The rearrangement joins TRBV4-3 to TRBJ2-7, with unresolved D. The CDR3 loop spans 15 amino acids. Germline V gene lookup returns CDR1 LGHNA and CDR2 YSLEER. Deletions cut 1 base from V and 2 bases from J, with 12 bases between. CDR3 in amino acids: CASSQVRSYTYEQYF. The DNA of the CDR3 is TGCGCCAGCAGCCAAGTTCGGAGCTATACCTACGAGCAGTACTTC.

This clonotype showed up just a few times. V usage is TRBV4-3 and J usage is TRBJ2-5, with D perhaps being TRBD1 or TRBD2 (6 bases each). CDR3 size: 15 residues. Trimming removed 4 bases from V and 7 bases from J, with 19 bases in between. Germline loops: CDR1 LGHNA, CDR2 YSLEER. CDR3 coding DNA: TGCGCCAGCAGCCGTCTCCGGGACAAGGAGGGGACCCAGTACTTC. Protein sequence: CASSRLRDKEGTQYF.

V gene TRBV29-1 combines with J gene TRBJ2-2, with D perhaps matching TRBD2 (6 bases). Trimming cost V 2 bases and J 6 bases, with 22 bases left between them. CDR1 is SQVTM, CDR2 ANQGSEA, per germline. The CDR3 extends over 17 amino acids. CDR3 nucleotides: TGCAGCGTTGAAAATGTTGGCGCGGGAATAATGTCCGGGGAGCTGTTTTTT. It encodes CSVENVGAGIMSGELFF.

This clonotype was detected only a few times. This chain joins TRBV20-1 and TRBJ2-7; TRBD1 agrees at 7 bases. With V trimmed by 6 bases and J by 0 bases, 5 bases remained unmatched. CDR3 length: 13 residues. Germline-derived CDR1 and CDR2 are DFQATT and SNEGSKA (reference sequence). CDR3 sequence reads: CSALGDSSYEQYF. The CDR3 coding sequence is TGCAGTGCCCTTGGGGACAGCTCCTACGAGCAGTACTTC.

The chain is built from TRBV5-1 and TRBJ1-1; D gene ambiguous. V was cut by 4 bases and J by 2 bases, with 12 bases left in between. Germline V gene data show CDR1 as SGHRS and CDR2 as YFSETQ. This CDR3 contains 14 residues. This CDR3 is CASSALLSNTEAFF. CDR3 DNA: TGCGCCAGCAGCGCGCTCCTAAGTAACACTGAAGCTTTCTTT.

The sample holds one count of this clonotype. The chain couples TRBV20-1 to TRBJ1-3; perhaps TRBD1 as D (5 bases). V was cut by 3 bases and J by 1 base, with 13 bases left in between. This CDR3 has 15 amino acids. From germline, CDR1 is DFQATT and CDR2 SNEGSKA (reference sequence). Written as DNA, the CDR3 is TGCAGTGCTAGTGGGGGTGGGAGGTCTGGAAACACCATATATTTT. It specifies CSASGGGRSGNTIYF.

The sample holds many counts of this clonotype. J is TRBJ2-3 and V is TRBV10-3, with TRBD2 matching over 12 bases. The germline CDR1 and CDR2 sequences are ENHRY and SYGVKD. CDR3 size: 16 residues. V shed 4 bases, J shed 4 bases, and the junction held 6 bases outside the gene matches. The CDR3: CAISVLAGGPSDTQYF. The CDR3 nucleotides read TGTGCCATCAGTGTCCTAGCGGGAGGGCCCTCAGATACGCAGTATTTT.

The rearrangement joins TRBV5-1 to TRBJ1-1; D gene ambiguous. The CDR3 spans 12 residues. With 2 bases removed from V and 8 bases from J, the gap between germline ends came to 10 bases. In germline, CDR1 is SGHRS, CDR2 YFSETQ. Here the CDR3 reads CASSFPPGEAFF. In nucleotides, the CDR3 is TGCGCCAGCAGCTTCCCCCCCGGAGAAGCTTTCTTT.

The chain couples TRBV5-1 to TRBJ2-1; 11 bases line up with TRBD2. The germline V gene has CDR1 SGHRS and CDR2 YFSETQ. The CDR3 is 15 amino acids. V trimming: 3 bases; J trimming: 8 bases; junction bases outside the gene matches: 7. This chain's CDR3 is CASSWGTSGRDEQFF. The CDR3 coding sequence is TGCGCCAGCAGCTGGGGGACTAGCGGTAGGGATGAGCAGTTCTTC.

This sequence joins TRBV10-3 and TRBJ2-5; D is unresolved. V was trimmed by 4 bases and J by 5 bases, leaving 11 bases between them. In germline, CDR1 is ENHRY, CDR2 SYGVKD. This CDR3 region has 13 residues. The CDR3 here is CAISVDPLETQYF. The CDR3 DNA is TGTGCCATCAGTGTGGACCCGCTTGAGACCCAGTACTTC.

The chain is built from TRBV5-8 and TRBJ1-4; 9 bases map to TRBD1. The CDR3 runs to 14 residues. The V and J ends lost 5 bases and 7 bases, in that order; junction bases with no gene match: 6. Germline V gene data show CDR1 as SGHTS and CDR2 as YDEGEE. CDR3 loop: CASSSPGQGEKLFF. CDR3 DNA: TGTGCCAGCAGTTCGCCGGGACAGGGTGAAAAACTGTTTTTT.

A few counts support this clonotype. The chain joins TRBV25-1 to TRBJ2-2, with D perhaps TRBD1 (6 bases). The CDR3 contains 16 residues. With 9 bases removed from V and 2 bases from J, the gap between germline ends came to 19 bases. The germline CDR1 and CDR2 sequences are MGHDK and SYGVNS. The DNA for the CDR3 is TGTGCCAGTAGTCTCCAGTGGACAGCCAACACCGGGGAGCTGTTTTTT. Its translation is CASSLQWTANTGELFF. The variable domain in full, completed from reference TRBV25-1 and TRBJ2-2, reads EADIYQTPRYLVIGTGKKITLECSQTMGHDKMYWYQQDPGMELHLIHYSYGVNSTEKGDLSSESTVSRIRTEHFPLTLESARPSHTSQYLCASSLQWTANTGELFFGEGSRLTVL.

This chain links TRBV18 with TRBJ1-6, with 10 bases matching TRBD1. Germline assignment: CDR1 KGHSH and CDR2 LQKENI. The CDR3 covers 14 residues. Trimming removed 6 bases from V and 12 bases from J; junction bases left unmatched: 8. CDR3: CASSPGTGEEPLHF. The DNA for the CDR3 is TGTGCCAGCTCTCCCGGGACAGGGGAAGAACCCCTCCACTTT. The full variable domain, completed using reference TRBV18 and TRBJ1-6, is NAGVMQNPRHLVRRRGQEARLRCSPMKGHSHVYWYRQLPEEGLKFMVYLQKENIIDESGMPKERFSAEFPKEGPSILRIQQVVRGDSAAYFCASSPGTGEEPLHFGNGTRLTVT.

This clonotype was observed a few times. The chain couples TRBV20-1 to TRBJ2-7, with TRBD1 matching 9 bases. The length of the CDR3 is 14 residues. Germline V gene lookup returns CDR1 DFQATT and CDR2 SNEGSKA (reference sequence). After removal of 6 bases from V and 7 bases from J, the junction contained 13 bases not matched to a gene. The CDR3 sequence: CSAQTGQGAEEQYF. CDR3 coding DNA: TGCAGTGCCCAAACGGGACAGGGCGCGGAGGAGCAGTACTTC.

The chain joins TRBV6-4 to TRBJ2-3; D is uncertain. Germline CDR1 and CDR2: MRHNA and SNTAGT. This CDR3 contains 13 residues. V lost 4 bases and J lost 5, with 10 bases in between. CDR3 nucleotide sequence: TGTGCCAGCAGTGGAACAACGAGAGATACGCAGTATTTT. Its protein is CASSGTTRDTQYF.

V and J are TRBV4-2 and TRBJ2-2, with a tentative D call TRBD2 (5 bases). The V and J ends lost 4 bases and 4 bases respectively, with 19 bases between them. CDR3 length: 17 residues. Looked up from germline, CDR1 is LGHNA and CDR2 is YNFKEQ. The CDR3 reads CASSLQDKSTTTGELFF. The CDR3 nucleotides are TGTGCCAGCAGCCTACAAGACAAATCGACTACCACCGGGGAGCTGTTTTTT.